This TCR beta chain derives from a study of shared clonotypes between healthy human individuals. Study-wide points: Only blood underwent sampling, and tissue repertoires likely differ. Sharing across four donors was highest in naive CD4 (around 5%) and lowest in memory CD8 (0.4%).

The data were produced by immunoSEQ multiplex PCR, yet TCRdb's version contains in-frame clones alone and is incomplete. Among a few million clones listed, 85% to 95% were seen once. With regard to this clone: Its specificity is not known.

The sample consisted of naive CD4+ T cells from PBMCs. Subset defined: CD45RA+ positively selected. This TCR derives from a man younger than 30 in good health. Some clones in this sample may be carry-over from other donors' samples.

The CDR3 loop reads CASSFTGELFF. Here the CDR3 DNA reads TGTGCCAGCAGTTTCACCGGGGAGCTGTTTTTT. V usage is TRBV6-5 and J usage is TRBJ2-2; D call uncertain. The CDR3 is 11 residues long. Germline CDR1 MNHEY, CDR2 SVGAGI. V was shortened by 4 bases and J by 4 bases, with 1 base between the two germline ends.